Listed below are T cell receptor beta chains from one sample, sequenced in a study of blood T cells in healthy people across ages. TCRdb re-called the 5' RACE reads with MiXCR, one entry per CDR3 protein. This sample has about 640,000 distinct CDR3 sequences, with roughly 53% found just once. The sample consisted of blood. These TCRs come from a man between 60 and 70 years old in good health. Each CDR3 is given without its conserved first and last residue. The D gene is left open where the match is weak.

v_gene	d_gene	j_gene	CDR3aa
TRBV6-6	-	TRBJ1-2	ASSYPHTGPPLYGYT
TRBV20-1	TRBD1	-	SAMYGTAIYEQY
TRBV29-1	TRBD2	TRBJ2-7	SATRLAGGTYEQY
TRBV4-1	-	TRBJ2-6	ASSQDDGTGANVLT
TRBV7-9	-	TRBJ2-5	ASSSPNNQETQY
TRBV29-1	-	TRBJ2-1	SETRQSSYNEQF
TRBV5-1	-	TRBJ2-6	ASSLGGTSSSGANVLT
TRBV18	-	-	ASSPQADETQY
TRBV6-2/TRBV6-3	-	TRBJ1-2	ASSPRDTGSYGYT
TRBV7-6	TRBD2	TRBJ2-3	ASSYGLTLAGGQDTQY
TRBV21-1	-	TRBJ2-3	ASGGDSFPLERDTQY
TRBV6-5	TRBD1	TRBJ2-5	ASSYSGTGGEAKETQY
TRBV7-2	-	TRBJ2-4	ASSRTPRERGNIQY
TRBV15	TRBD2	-	ATSRPSSGGQNIQY
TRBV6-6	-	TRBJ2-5	ASSYRDSGETQY
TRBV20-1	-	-	SARDSSAGETQY
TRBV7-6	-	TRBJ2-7	ASSSDYGSYEQY
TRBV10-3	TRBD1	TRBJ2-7	AISEPGTGGTYEQY
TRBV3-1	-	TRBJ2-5	ASSQVSGQGETQY
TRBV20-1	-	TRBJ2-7	SVAFTASEQY
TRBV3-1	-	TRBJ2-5	ASSQEDGFQETQY
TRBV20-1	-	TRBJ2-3	SASASGTDTQY
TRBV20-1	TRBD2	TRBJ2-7	SARGTRNQGPYEQY
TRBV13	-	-	ASSLVSGEVNEQY
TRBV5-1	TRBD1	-	ASSLGGPYNEQY
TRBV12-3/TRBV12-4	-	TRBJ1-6	ASSLSTDYNSPLH
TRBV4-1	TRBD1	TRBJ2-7	ASSQRQGGPEQY
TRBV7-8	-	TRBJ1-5	ASSLAGSLNQPQH
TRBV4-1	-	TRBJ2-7	ASSPVAQVGAYEQY
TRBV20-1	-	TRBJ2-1	SGVGGGLFSYNEQF
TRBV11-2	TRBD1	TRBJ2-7	ASSSRDRDYEQY
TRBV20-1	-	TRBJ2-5	SARDPWAGETQY
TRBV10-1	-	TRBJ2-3	ASSNNRGIPTDTQY
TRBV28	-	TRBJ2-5	ASSFRAGQETQY
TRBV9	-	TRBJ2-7	ASSPRARGARYEQY
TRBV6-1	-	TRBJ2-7	ASSEGQAEQY
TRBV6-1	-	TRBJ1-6	ASSPRQENNSPLH
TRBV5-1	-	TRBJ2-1	ASSPSGPPNEQF
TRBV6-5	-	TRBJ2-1	ASNLGLPGGNEQF
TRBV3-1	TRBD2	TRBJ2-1	ASSQGGVNEQF
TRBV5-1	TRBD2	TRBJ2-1	ASSLAGTRSDEQF
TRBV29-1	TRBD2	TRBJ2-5	SFSSGGGIQETQY
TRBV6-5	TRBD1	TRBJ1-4	ATGPGTAGNEKLF
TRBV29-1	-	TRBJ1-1	SVERDGVTEAF